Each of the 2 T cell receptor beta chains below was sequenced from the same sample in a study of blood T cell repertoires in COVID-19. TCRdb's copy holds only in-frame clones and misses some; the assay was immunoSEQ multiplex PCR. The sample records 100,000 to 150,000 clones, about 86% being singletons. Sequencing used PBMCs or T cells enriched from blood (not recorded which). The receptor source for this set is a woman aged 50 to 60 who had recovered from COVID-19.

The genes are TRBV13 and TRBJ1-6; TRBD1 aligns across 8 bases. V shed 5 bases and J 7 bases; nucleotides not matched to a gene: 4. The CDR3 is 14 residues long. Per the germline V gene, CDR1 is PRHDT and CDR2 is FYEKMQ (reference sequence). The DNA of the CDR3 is TGTGCCAGCAGCACCGGGACAGGAAATTCACCCCTCCACTTT. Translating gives CASSTGTGNSPLHF.

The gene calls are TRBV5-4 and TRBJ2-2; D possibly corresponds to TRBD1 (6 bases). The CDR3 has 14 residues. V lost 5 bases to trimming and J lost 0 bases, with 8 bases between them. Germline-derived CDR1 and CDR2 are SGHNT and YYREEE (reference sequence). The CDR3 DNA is TGTGCCAGCAGGGGGACATCGAACACCGGGGAGCTGTTTTTT. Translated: CASRGTSNTGELFF.